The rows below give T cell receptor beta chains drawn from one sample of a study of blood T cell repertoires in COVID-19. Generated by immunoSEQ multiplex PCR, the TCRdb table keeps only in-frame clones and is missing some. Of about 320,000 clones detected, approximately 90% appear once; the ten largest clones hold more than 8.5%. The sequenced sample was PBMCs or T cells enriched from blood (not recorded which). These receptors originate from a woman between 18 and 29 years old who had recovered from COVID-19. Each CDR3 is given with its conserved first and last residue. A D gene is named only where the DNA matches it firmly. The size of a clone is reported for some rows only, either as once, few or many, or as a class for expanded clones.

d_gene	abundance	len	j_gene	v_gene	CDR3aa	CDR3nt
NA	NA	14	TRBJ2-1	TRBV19	CASNPSRLGNEQFF	TGTGCCAGTAATCCGTCGAGACTAGGAAATGAGCAGTTCTTC
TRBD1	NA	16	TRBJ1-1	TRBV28	CASSLSQGAGDTEAFF	TGTGCCAGCAGTTTATCCCAGGGGGCCGGTGACACTGAAGCTTTCTTT
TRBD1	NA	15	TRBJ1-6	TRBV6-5	CATGDPTGVGSPLHF	TGTGCCACCGGGGATCCCACAGGGGTTGGTTCACCCCTCCACTTT
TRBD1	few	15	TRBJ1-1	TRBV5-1	CASSRSQGAWTEAFF	TGCGCCAGCAGCCGTTCGCAGGGGGCATGGACTGAAGCTTTCTTT
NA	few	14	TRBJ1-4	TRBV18	CASSPFREVEKLFF	TGTGCCAGCTCACCGTTCAGGGAAGTCGAAAAACTGTTTTTT
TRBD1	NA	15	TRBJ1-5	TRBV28	CASSFIQGAGQPQHF	TGTGCCAGCAGTTTTATACAGGGGGCAGGGCAGCCCCAGCATTTT
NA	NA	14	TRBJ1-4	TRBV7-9	CASSFFTTNEKLFF	TGTGCCAGCAGCTTTTTCACAACTAATGAAAAACTGTTTTTT
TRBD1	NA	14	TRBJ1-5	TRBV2	CASTDRAEDQPQHF	TGTGCCAGCACGGACAGGGCTGAAGATCAGCCCCAGCATTTT
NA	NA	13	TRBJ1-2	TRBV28	CASSHGQSYGYTF	TGTGCCAGCAGTCACGGACAGAGTTATGGCTACACCTTC
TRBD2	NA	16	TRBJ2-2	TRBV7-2	CASSLASGGYTGELFF	TGTGCCAGCAGCTTAGCTAGCGGGGGGTACACCGGGGAGCTGTTTTTT
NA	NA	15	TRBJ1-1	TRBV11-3	CASSQGGGSDTEAFF	TGTGCCAGCAGCCAAGGGGGGGGATCCGACACTGAAGCTTTCTTT
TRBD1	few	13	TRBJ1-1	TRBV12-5	CASGTGGLAEAFF	TGTGCTAGTGGAACAGGGGGCTTAGCTGAAGCTTTCTTT
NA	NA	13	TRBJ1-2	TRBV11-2	CASSKDWESGYTF	TGTGCCAGCAGTAAAGACTGGGAGAGTGGCTACACCTTC
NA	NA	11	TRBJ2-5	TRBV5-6	CASSYGETQYF	TGTGCCAGCAGCTACGGGGAGACCCAGTACTTC
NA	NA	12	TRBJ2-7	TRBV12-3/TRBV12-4	CASNRGNYEQYF	TGTGCCAGCAACCGGGGAAACTACGAGCAGTACTTC
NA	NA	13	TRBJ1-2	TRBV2	CASGQLQAYGYTF	TGTGCCAGCGGGCAGCTCCAGGCCTATGGCTACACCTTC
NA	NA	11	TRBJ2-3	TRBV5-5	CASSLELREYF	TGTGCCAGCAGCTTGGAACTCCGGGAGTATTTT
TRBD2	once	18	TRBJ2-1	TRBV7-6	CASSASSSGDSHDNEQFF	TGTGCCAGCAGCGCCTCGAGTAGCGGGGATTCGCATGACAATGAGCAGTTCTTC
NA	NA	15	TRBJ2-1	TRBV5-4	CASNQDLRAYNEQFF	TGTGCCAGCAACCAGGACTTGAGAGCCTACAATGAGCAGTTCTTC
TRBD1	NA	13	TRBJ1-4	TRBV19	CASGWTGEEKLFF	TGTGCCAGTGGGTGGACAGGGGAAGAAAAACTGTTTTTT
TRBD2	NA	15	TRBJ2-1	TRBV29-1	CSVEDLSGGANLQFF	TGCAGCGTTGAAGATCTAAGCGGGGGGGCCAATTTGCAGTTCTTC
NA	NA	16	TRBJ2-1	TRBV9	CASSVTVLGGYNEQFF	TGTGCCAGCAGCGTAACCGTATTGGGGGGCTACAATGAGCAGTTCTTC
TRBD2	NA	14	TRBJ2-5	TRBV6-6	CASSYNGGGETQYF	TGTGCCAGCAGTTACAATGGGGGAGGGGAGACCCAGTACTTC
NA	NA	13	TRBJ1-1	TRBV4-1	CASSPRANTEAFF	TGCGCCAGCAGCCCGAGGGCAAACACTGAAGCTTTCTTT
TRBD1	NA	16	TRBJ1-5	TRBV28	CASSLPGQGLYQPQHF	TGTGCCAGCAGTTTACCCGGACAGGGTTTGTATCAGCCCCAGCATTTT
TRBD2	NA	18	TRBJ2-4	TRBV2	CASSEVASGGAGKNIQYF	TGTGCCAGCAGTGAAGTTGCTAGCGGGGGGGCCGGCAAAAACATTCAGTACTTC
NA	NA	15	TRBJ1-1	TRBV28	CASSFLGRLNTEAFF	TGTGCCAGCAGTTTTCTAGGCAGATTGAACACTGAAGCTTTCTTT
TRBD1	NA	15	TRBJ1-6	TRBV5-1	CASSRWTGDNSPLHF	TGCGCCAGCAGCCGGTGGACAGGGGATAATTCACCCCTCCACTTT
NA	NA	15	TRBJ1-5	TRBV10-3	CAIVSNRGSNQPQHF	TGTGCCATTGTTTCTAATAGAGGATCCAATCAGCCCCAGCATTTT
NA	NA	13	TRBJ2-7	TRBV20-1	CSASNDRTYEQYF	TGCAGTGCTAGTAACGACAGGACCTACGAGCAGTACTTC
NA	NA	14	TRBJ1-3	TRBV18	CASYAANSGNTIYF	TGTGCCAGCTACGCGGCGAATTCTGGAAACACCATATATTTT
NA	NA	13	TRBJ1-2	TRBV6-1	CASSDPGLVGYTF	TGTGCCAGCAGTGATCCAGGGCTTGTTGGCTACACCTTC